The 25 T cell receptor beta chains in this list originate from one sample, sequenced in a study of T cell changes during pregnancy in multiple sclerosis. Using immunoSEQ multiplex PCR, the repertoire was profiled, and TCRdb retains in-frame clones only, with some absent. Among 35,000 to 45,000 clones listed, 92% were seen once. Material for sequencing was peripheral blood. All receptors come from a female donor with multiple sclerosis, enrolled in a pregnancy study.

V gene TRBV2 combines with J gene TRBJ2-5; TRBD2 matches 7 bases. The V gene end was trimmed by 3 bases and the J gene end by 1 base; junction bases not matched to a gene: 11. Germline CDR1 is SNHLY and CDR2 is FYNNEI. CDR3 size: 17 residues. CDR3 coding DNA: TGTGCCAGCAGTGAGGTCTTTCTAGCGGACCCCCAAGAGACCCAGTACTTC. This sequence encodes CASSEVFLADPQETQYF.

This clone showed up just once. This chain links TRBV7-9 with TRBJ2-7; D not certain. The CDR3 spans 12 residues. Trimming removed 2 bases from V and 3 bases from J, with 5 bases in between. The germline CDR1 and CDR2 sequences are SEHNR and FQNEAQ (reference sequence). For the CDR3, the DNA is TGTGCCAGCAGCTTACAGAACTACGAGCAGTACTTC. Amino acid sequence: CASSLQNYEQYF.

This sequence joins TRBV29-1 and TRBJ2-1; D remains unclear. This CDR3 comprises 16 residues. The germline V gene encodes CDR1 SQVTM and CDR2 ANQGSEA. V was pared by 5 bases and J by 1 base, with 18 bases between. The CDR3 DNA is TGCAGCGTTATCCCTGATGTTAGTGTGTCCTACAATGAGCAGTTCTTC. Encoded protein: CSVIPDVSVSYNEQFF.

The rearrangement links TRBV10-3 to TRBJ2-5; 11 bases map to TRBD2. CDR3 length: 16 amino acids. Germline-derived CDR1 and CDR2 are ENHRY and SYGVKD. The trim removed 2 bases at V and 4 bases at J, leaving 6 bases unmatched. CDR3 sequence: CAISETSGRLRETQYF. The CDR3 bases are TGTGCCATCAGTGAGACTAGCGGGAGATTACGAGAGACCCAGTACTTC.

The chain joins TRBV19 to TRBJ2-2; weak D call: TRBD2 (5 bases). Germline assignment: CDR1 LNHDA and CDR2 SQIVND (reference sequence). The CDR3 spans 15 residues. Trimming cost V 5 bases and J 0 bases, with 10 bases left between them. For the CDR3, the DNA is TGTGCCAGTAGTGGGCGGGTGGCGAACACCGGGGAGCTGTTTTTT. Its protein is CASSGRVANTGELFF.

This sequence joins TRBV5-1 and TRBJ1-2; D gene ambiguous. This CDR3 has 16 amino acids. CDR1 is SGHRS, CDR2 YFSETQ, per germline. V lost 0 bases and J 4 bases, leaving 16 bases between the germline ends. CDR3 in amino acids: CASSLGETGYVYGYTF. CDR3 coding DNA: TGCGCCAGCAGCTTGGGCGAGACGGGGTATGTCTATGGCTACACCTTC.

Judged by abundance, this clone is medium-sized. The CDR3 DNA is TGCGCCAGCAGTGAGGGACTAGCGGGAGACCGTACGCAGTATTTT. Translation gives CASSEGLAGDRTQYF. The V gene is TRBV10-2, the J gene TRBJ2-3; 13 nucleotides agree with TRBD2. In germline, CDR1 is WSHSY, CDR2 SAAADI. Germline trimming cut 2 bases from V and 8 bases from J; bases unmatched to any gene: 4. The CDR3 consists of 15 residues.

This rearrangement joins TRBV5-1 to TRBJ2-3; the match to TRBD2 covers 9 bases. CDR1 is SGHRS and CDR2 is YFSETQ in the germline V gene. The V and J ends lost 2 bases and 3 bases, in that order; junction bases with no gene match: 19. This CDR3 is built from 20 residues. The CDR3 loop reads CASSFVLTSGPRQGTDTQYF. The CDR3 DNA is TGCGCCAGCAGCTTCGTACTGACTAGCGGTCCTCGCCAGGGGACAGATACGCAGTATTTT.

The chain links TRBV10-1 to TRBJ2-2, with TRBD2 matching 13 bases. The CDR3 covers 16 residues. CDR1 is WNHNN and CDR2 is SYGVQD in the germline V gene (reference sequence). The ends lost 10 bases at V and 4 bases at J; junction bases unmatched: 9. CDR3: CATSGTSGTFTGELFF. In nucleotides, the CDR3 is TGCGCCACGTCTGGGACTAGCGGGACTTTCACCGGGGAGCTGTTTTTT.

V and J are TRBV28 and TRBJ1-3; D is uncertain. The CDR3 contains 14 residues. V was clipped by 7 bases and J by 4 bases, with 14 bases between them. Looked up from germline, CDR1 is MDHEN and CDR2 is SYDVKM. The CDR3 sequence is CASTMTLTGNTIYF. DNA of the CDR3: TGTGCCAGCACTATGACGCTAACGGGAAACACCATATATTTT.

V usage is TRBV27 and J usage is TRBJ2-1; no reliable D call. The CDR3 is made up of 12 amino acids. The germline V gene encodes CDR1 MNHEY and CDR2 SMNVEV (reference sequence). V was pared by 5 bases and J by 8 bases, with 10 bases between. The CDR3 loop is CASSSSWDEQFF. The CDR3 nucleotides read TGTGCCAGCAGTAGCAGCTGGGATGAGCAGTTCTTC.

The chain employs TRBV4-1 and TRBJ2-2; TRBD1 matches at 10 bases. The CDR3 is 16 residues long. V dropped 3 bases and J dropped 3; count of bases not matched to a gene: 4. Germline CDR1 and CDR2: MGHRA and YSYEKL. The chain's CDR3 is CASSQTGTGDTGELFF. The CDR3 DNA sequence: TGCGCCAGCAGCCAGACTGGGACAGGGGACACCGGGGAGCTGTTTTTT.

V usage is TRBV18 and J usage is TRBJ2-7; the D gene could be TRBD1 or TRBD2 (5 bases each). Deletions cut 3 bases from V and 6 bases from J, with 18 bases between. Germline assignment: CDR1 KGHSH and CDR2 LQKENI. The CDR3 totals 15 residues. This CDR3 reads CASSPPPGQEVEQYF. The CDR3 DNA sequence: TGTGCCAGCTCACCCCCACCGGGGCAAGAAGTCGAGCAGTACTTC.

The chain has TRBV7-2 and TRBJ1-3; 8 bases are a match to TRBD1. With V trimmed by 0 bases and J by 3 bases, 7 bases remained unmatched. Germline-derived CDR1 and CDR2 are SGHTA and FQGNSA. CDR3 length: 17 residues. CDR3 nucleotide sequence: TGTGCCAGCAGCTTAGCGTTTGGACAGGGCTATGGAAACACCATATATTTT. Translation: CASSLAFGQGYGNTIYF.

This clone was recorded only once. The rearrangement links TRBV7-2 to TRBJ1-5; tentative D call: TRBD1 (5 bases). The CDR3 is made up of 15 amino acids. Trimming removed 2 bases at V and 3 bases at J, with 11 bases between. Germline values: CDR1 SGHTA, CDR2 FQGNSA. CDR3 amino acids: CASSLWGGDNQPQHF. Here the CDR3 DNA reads TGTGCCAGCAGCTTATGGGGGGGGGACAATCAGCCCCAGCATTTT.

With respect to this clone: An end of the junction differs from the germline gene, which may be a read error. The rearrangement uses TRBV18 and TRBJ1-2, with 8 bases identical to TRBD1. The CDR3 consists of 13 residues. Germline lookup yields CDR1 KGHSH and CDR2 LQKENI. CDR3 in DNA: TGTGCCAGCTCACCATTCAGCGCAGGGGGCGGAATCTTC. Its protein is CASSPFSAGGGIF.

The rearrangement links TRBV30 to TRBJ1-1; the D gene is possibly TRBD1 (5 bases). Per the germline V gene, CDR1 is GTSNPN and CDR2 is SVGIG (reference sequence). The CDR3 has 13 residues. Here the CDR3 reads CVKDGGGGTEAFF. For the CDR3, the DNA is TGTGTCAAGGACGGGGGTGGAGGCACTGAAGCTTTCTTT.

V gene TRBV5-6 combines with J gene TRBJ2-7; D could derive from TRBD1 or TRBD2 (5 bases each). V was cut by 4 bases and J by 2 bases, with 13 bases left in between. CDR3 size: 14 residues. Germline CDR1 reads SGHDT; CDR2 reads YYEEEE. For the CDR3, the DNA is TGTGCCAGCAGCCAAGGGGTGGGACCCTACGAGCAGTACTTC. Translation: CASSQGVGPYEQYF.

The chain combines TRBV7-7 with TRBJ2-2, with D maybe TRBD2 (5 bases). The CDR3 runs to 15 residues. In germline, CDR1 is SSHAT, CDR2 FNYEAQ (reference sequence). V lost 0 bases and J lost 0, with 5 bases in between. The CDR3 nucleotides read TGTGCCAGCAGCTTAGCGGGAGCGAACACCGGGGAGCTGTTTTTT. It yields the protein CASSLAGANTGELFF.

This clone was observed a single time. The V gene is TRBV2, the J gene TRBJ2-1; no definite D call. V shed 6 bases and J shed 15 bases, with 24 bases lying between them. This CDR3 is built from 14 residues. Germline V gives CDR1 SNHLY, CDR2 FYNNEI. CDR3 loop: CASRSPLSSSRLFF. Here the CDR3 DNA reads TGTGCCAGCAGGAGCCCCCTTAGCTCATCAAGGCTGTTCTTC.

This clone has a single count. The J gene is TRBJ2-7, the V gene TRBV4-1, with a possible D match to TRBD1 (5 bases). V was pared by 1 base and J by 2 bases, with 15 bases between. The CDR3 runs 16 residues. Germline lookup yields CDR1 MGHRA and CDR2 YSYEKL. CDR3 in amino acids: CASSQGQQDPAYEQYF. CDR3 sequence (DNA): TGCGCCAGCAGCCAAGGCCAACAGGACCCAGCCTACGAGCAGTACTTC.

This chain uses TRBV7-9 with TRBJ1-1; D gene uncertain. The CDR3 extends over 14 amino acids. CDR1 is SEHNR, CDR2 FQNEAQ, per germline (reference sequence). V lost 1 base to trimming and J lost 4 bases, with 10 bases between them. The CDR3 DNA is TGTGCCAGCAGCTTAGTCCGGGTCCCCACTGAAGCTTTCTTT. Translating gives CASSLVRVPTEAFF.

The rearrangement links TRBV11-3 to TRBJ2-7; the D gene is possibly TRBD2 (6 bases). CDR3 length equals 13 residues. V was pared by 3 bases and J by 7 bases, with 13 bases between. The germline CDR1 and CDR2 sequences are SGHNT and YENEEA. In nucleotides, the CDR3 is TGTGCCAGCAGCTTTCCCAGTGGGGGGGAGCAGTACTTC. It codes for CASSFPSGGEQYF.

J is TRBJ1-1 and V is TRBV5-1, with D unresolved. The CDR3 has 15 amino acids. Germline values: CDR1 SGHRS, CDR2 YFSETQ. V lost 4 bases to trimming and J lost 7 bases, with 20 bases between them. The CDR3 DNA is TGCGCCAGCAGCCAGAAGCCAGACGCTACTTTTGAAGCTTTCTTT. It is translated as CASSQKPDATFEAFF.

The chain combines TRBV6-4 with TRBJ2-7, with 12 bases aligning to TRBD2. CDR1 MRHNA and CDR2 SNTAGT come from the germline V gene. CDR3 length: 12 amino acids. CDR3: CELAGGRYEQYF. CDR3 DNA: TGTGAACTAGCGGGAGGCCGGTACGAGCAGTACTTC.